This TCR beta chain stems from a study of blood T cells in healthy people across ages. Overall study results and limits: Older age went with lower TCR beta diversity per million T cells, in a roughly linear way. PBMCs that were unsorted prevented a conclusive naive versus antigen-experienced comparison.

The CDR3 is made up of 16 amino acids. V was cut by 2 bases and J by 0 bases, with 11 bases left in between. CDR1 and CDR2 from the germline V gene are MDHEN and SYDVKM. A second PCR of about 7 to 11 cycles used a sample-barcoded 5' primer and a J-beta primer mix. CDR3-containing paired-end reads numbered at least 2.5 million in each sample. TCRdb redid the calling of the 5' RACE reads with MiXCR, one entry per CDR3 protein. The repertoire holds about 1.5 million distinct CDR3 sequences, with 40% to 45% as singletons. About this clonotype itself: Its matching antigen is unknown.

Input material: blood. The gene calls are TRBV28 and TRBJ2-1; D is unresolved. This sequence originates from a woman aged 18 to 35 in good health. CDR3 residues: CASSLRAWSSYNEQFF. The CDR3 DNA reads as TGTGCCAGCAGTTTAAGGGCTTGGAGCTCCTACAATGAGCAGTTCTTC.